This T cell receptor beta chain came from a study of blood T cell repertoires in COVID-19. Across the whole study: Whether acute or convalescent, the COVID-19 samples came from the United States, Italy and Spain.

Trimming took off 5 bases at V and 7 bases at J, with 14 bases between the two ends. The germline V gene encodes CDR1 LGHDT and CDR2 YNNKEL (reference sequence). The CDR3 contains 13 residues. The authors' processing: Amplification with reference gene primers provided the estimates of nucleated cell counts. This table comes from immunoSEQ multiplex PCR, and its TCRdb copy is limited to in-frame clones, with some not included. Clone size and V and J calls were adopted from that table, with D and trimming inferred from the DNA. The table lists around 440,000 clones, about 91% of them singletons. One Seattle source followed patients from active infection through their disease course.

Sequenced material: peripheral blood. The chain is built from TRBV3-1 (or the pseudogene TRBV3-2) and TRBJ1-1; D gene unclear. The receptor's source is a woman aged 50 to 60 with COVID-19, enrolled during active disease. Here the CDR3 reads CASSKTRRGEAFF. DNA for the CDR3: TGTGCCAGCAGCAAAACCCGGCGGGGTGAAGCTTTCTTT.